The subject of this entry is one TCR beta chain. Random hexamers served to reverse transcribe roughly 0.5 to 1 ug RNA. TCRdb ran MiXCR on the immunoSEQ multiplex PCR reads and lists one entry per CDR3 protein. The sample records about 120,000 distinct CDR3 sequences, roughly 95% being singletons. Between the trimmed V and J ends, which lost 7 bases and 0 bases, there was a span of 19 bases. Germline V gives CDR1 MNHNS, CDR2 SASEGT. This CDR3 region has 17 residues. The data originate from a study of CD8 T cells in Susac syndrome. This TCR came from a human donor with Susac syndrome. The genes are TRBV6-1 and TRBJ2-4; maybe TRBD1 (5 bases). The sequenced material came from CD4+ T cells from PBMCs. CDR3 nucleotide sequence: TGTGCCAGCACCTTAGGGCGATCAGGGCTAGCCAAAAACATTCAGTACTTC. Amino acids: CASTLGRSGLAKNIQYF.